The 3 T cell receptor beta chains reported below all come from one sample, sequenced in a study of identical twins. Using its own MiXCR run on the 5' RACE reads, TCRdb lists one record per CDR3 protein. This sample has around 300,000 distinct CDR3 sequences, with approximately 8% found just once. These sequences were also reported in another study, on yellow fever vaccine responses in identical twins.

Sequenced material: memory (CD45RO+) T cells sorted from blood. The receptor set was obtained from a woman younger than 35 in good health.

The table lists this clonotype with a few counts. The V and J genes are TRBV11-2 and TRBJ2-1; 9 bases align to TRBD1. Trimming removed 10 bases from V and 8 bases from J; junction bases left unmatched: 9. This CDR3 contains 13 residues. Germline V gene sequence: CDR1 SGHAT, CDR2 FQNNGV. The CDR3 spells CATLGQGSYEQFF. CDR3 nucleotide sequence: TGTGCCACCCTGGGACAGGGTAGCTATGAGCAGTTCTTC.

The chain combines TRBV6-1 with TRBJ2-7, with D uncertain. The CDR3 consists of 13 residues. Trimming shortened V by 3 bases and J by 0 bases, and 6 bases separated the two germline ends. Germline CDR1 and CDR2: MNHNS and SASEGT. The CDR3 reads CASSEMSSYEQYV. CDR3 nucleotides: TGTGCCAGCAGTGAGATGAGCTCCTACGAGCAGTACGTC.

This clonotype was seen at least ten times. The chain carries TRBV6-1 and TRBJ1-3; perhaps TRBD1 as D (6 bases). The CDR3 runs to 14 residues. V was trimmed by 7 bases and J by 2 bases, leaving 12 bases between them. The germline V gene encodes CDR1 MNHNS and CDR2 SASEGT. Written as DNA, the CDR3 is TGTGCCAGCAAATTCGGGGGCACTGGAAACACCATATATTTT. Amino acid sequence: CASKFGGTGNTIYF.